This TCR beta chain was sequenced for a study of control samples from healthy donors and cancer patients. From germline, CDR1 is SQVTM and CDR2 ANQGSEA. Germline trimming cut 2 bases from V and 3 bases from J; bases unmatched to any gene: 5. The CDR3 is 14 residues long. The repertoire was sequenced with immunoSEQ multiplex PCR; TCRdb's copy has only in-frame clones and lacks some. The repertoire holds tens of thousands of clones, with approximately 85% as singletons. This clone was found once. The receptor comes from a man aged 50-59 years in good health. V is TRBV29-1 and J is TRBJ2-7, with 9 bases that match TRBD2. The sample was blood. The DNA of the CDR3 is TGCAGCGTTGAATTGATTAGCGGGAGCTACGAGCAGTACTTC. Its translation: CSVELISGSYEQYF.